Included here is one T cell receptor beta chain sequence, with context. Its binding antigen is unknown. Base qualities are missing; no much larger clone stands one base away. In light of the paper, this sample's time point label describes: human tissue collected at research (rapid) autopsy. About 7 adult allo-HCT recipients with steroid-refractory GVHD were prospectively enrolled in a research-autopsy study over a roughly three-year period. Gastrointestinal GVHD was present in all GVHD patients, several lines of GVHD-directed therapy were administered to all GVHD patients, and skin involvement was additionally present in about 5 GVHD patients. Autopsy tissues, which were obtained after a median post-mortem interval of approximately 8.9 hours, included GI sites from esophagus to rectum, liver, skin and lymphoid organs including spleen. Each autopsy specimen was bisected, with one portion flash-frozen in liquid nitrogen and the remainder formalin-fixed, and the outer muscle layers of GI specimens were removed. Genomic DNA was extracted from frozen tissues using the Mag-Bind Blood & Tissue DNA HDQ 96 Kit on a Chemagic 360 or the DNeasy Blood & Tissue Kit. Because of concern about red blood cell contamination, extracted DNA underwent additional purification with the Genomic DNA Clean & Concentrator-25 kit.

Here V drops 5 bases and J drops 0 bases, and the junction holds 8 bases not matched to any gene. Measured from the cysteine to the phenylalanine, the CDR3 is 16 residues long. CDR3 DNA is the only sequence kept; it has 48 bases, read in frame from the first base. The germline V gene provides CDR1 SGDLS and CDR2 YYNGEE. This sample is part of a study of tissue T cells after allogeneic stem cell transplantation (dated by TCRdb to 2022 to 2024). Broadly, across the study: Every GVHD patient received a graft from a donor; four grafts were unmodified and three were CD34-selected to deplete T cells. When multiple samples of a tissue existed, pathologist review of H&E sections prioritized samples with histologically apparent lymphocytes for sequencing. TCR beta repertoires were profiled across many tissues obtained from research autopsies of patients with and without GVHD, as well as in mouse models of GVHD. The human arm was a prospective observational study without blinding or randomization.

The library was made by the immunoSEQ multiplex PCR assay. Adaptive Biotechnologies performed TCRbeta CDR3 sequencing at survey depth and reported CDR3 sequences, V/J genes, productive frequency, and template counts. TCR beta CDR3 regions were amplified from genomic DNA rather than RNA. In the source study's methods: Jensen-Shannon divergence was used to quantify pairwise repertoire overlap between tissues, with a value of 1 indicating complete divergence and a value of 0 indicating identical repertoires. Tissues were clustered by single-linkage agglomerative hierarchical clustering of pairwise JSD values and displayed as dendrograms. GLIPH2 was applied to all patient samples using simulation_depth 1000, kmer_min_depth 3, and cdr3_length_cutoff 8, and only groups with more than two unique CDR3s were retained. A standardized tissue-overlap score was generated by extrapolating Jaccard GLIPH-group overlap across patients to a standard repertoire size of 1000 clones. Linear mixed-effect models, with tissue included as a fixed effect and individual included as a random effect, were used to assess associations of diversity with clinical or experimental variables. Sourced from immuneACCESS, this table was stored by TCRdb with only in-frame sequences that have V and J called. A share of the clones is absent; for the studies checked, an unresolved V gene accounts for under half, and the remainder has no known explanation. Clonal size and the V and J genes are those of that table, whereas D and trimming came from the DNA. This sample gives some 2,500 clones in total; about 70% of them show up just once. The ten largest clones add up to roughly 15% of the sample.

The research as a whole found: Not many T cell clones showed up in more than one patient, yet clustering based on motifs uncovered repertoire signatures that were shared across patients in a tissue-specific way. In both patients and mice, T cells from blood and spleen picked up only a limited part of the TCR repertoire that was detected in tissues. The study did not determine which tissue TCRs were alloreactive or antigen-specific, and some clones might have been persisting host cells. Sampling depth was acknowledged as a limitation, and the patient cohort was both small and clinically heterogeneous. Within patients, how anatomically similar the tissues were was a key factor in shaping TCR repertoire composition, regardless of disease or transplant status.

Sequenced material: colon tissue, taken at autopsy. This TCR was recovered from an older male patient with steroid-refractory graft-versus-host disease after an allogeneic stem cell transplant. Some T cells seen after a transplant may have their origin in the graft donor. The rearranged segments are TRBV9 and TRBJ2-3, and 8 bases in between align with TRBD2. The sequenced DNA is TGTGCCAGCAGGAGAACCCCGGGGGGGAGCACAGATACGCAGTATTTT. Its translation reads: CASRRTPGGSTDTQYF.